This T cell receptor beta chain stems from a study of shared clonotypes between healthy human individuals. Study background: CD8 memory received one plate per donor, CD8 naive two, CD4 memory three and CD4 naive three.

Sequencing used immunoSEQ multiplex PCR; TCRdb keeps in-frame clones, though not all of them. The profile shows around 690,000 clones, 80% to 95% of them singletons. About this clone itself: Its cognate antigen is unknown.

The CDR3 is made up of 16 amino acids. Trimming removed 11 bases from V and 4 bases from J, with 24 bases in between. Per germline, CDR1 SEHNR and CDR2 FQNEAQ (reference sequence). Overall study findings and caveats: The study found lower generation probabilities in non-shared clonotypes than in those shared by all four donors. For naive CD4 cells, roughly 5% of clonotypes were shared across a handful of donors. The authors expected sequencing depth to affect clonotype sharing among donors.

The chain links TRBV7-9 to TRBJ2-1; D uncertain. The sample consisted of memory CD8+ T cells from PBMCs. The subset here: CD45RO+ cells pooled with CCR7-negative TemRA cells. This TCR was sampled from a man younger than 35 in good health. Some clones in this sample may be carry-over from other donors' samples. The CDR3 DNA is TGTGCCTCCCGATTAGGCTACCTAACTGGATACAATGAGCAGTTCTTC. Encoded protein: CASRLGYLTGYNEQFF.